This passage covers 15 T cell receptor beta chains from one sample sequenced in a study of blood T cells in healthy people across ages. Using a J-beta primer mix together with a sample-barcoded 5' primer, a second PCR was run for roughly 7 to 12 cycles. TCRdb re-called the 5' RACE reads through MiXCR, storing one row per CDR3 protein. The table lists around 1,800,000 distinct CDR3 sequences, around 42% of them singletons, with about 23% in the top ten. Sequenced: blood. The receptors stem from a human donor in good health.

Of note for this clonotype: The germline gene is not matched at one end of the junction; a read error may be the cause. V usage is TRBV29-1 and J usage is TRBJ2-3, with 7 nucleotides matching TRBD2. This CDR3 has 15 residues. CDR1 and CDR2 from the germline V gene are SQVTM and ANQGSEA. The CDR3, as DNA: TGCAGCGTTGAAGGTCGAGCGGGGCACACAGATACGCGGTATTTT. This gives the protein CSVEGRAGHTDTRYF.

Written as DNA, the CDR3 is TGTGCCAGCAGGGGGCCGAATAGCTCTGGGGCCAACGTCCTGACTTTC. Translation: CASRGPNSSGANVLTF. The J gene is TRBJ2-6, the V gene TRBV28; tentative D call: TRBD1 (5 bases). V lost 6 bases and J lost 0, with 12 bases in between. CDR1 and CDR2 from the germline V gene are MDHEN and SYDVKM. This CDR3 is built from 16 residues. Looking up the rest from reference TRBV28 and TRBJ2-6 gives the full variable domain: DVKVTQSSRYLVKRTGEKVFLECVQDMDHENMFWYRQDPGLGLRLIYFSYDVKMKEKGDIPEGYSVSREKKERFSLILESASTNQTSMYLCASRGPNSSGANVLTFGAGSRLTVL.

The rearrangement joins TRBV5-6 to TRBJ1-6; tentatively, D is TRBD1 (6 bases). Trimming removed 2 bases at V and 10 bases at J, with 10 bases between. The germline gives CDR1 SGHDT, CDR2 YYEEEE. This CDR3 has 13 residues. CDR3 region: CASSFTGSSPLHF. The DNA of the CDR3 is TGTGCCAGCAGCTTTACAGGGTCCTCACCCCTCCACTTT.

The gene calls are TRBV3-1 and TRBJ2-3; 9 bases are a match to TRBD2. This CDR3 spans 16 amino acids. Per germline, CDR1 LGHDT and CDR2 YNNKEL (reference sequence). V shed 4 bases and J 3 bases; nucleotides not matched to a gene: 8. The CDR3 nucleotides read TGTGCCAGCAGCCCCGATCGAAGCGGGGGGACAGATACGCAGTATTTT. Amino acids: CASSPDRSGGTDTQYF.

V and J are TRBV4-1 and TRBJ1-4; tentatively, D is TRBD1 (5 bases). Per the germline V gene, CDR1 is MGHRA and CDR2 is YSYEKL. V lost 1 base and J 8 bases, leaving 14 bases between the germline ends. The length of the CDR3 is 15 residues. The DNA of the CDR3 is TGCGCCAGCAGCCAAGGTACAGGCGCCCAAGAAAAACTGTTTTTT. It is translated as CASSQGTGAQEKLFF.

J is TRBJ2-7 and V is TRBV5-1; D may be TRBD1 (5 bases). This CDR3 is 17 amino acids long. Trimming shortened V by 0 bases and J by 0 bases, and 16 bases separated the two germline ends. Germline CDR1 SGHRS, CDR2 YFSETQ. CDR3 bases: TGCGCCAGCAGCTTGGCCGTGACAGCTATCAACTCCTACGAGCAGTACTTC. Translation: CASSLAVTAINSYEQYF.

The rearrangement uses TRBV27 and TRBJ1-5; no reliable D call. V dropped 7 bases and J dropped 2 bases, with 6 bases sitting between them. CDR3 length: 12 amino acids. The germline CDR1 and CDR2 sequences are MNHEY and SMNVEV (reference sequence). CDR3: CASKVGNQPQHF. Here the CDR3 DNA reads TGTGCCAGCAAAGTGGGCAATCAGCCCCAGCATTTT.

This clonotype was observed many times. The rearrangement joins TRBV7-2 to TRBJ1-4; 9 bases map to TRBD1. V trimming: 3 bases; J trimming: 8 bases; junction bases outside the gene matches: 1. The CDR3 is 13 amino acids. The germline gives CDR1 SGHTA, CDR2 FQGNSA. CDR3 protein: CASSLGQGEKLFF. CDR3 nucleotide sequence: TGTGCCAGCAGCTTGGGACAGGGCGAAAAACTGTTTTTT.

The chain carries TRBV7-2 and TRBJ1-2; D is possibly TRBD1 (5 bases). Germline CDR1 and CDR2: SGHTA and FQGNSA. The length of the CDR3 is 14 residues. With 5 bases removed from V and 4 bases from J, the gap between germline ends came to 14 bases. The DNA for the CDR3 is TGTGCCAGCAGCGCGAACCGACAGACCTATGGCTACACCTTC. It specifies CASSANRQTYGYTF.

This clonotype has a handful of counts. The chain links TRBV24-1 to TRBJ1-1, with D possibly TRBD1 on 6 matching bases. This CDR3 comprises 14 residues. The V end was cut by 4 bases, the J end by 4 bases, with 12 bases between. Germline V gives CDR1 KGHDR, CDR2 SFDVKD. CDR3 bases: TGTGCCACCAGTGAGTCGGACAGATCCACTGAAGCTTTCTTT. Encoded protein: CATSESDRSTEAFF.

In this sample, this clonotype turned up a few times. The rearrangement uses TRBV11-2 and TRBJ2-7, with 12 bases fitting TRBD2. The CDR3 covers 17 residues. V gave up 0 bases and J gave up 3 bases; unmatched junction bases: 6. The germline V gene has CDR1 SGHAT and CDR2 FQNNGV. The CDR3 DNA reads TGTGCCAGCAGCTTAGATCTCGGACTAGCGGGGATCTACGAGCAGTACTTC. Translating it yields CASSLDLGLAGIYEQYF.

Written as DNA, the CDR3 is TGTGCTAGTGCGAAGAAGCGTGAGCAGTTCTTC. Encoded protein: CASAKKREQFF. The genes are TRBV12-5 and TRBJ2-1, with no clear D. Germline-derived CDR1 and CDR2 are LGHNT and FRNRAP. The V end lost 7 bases, the J end lost 9 bases, and 10 bases lay between the germline ends. CDR3 length: 11 residues.

V is TRBV29-1 and J is TRBJ2-7, with 8 positions matching TRBD1. V shed 1 base, J shed 5 bases, and the junction held 7 bases outside the gene matches. The CDR3 is 14 residues long. The germline CDR1 and CDR2 sequences are SQVTM and ANQGSEA. The CDR3 protein is CSVEGRTGFNEQYF. The CDR3 nucleotides are TGCAGCGTTGAAGGGAGGACAGGGTTCAACGAGCAGTACTTC.

In this sample, this clonotype turned up a few times. The chain has TRBV20-1 and TRBJ2-7, with unresolved D. This CDR3 has 12 residues. Germline V gives CDR1 DFQATT, CDR2 SNEGSKA (reference sequence). V lost 0 bases to trimming and J lost 2 bases, with 5 bases between them. The CDR3, as DNA: TGCAGTGCTAGAGAGGGGACCTACGAGCAGTACTTC. This codes for CSAREGTYEQYF.

This clonotype was counted between two and nine times. The V and J genes are TRBV15 and TRBJ2-7; the D is unclear. The germline CDR1 and CDR2 sequences are LNHNV and YYDKDF (reference sequence). The CDR3 spans 15 residues. V was pared by 1 base and J by 2 bases, with 12 bases between. CDR3 sequence (DNA): TGTGCCACCAGCAGAGCAGGTTACAAACCCTACGAGCAGTACTTC. This sequence encodes CATSRAGYKPYEQYF.